The sample holds a few counts of the clone carrying this T cell receptor (beta chain). These data belong to a study of T-cell memory formation after mild COVID-19. Study background: Each donor largely had its own TCR clusters.

V lost 6 bases to trimming and J lost 5 bases, with 13 bases between them. CDR3 length: 13 amino acids. CDR1 is LGHDT and CDR2 is YNNKEL in the germline V gene (reference sequence). TCRdb passed the 5' RACE reads through MiXCR, listing each CDR3 protein once. The sample yields over 350,000 distinct CDR3 sequences, about 15% seen once. Specimen: PBMCs or a T cell subset sorted from them (not recorded which). The V gene is TRBV3-1, the J gene TRBJ1-2; D might be TRBD1 (6 bases). The sequence was collected from a young man who had mild COVID-19 (a few samples of this study predate the infection). Cell type and time point are not known. The CDR3 spells CASSTTGRYGYTF. The CDR3 DNA sequence: TGTGCCAGCAGTACGACAGGTCGATATGGCTACACCTTC. Using reference TRBV3-1 and TRBJ1-2 for the parts outside the CDR3, the full variable domain is DTAVSQTPKYLVTQMGNDKSIKCEQNLGHDTMYWYKQDSKKFLKIMFSYNNKELIINETVPNRFSPKSPDKAHLNLHINSLELGDSAVYFCASSTTGRYGYTFGSGTRLTVV.